The 20 T cell receptor beta chains given below trace back to one sample, sequenced in a study of shared T cell receptors in the human thymus. The assay was immunoSEQ multiplex PCR, and TCRdb's table has in-frame clones only and misses some. The repertoire holds 630,000 or so clones, with around 87% as singletons. These data also featured in a second study, about human thymus T cells.

Sequencing was done on a sample of thymocytes. These receptors were taken from a boy in the first two years of life with a congenital heart defect.

The chain recombines TRBV15 with TRBJ2-7; D perhaps matches TRBD1 (5 bases). CDR1 is LNHNV and CDR2 is YYDKDF in the germline V gene (reference sequence). The length of the CDR3 is 13 residues. V lost 0 bases, J lost 4 bases, and 7 bases lay in between. The CDR3 DNA sequence: TGTGCCACCAGCAGAGAAAAGGGGTACGAGCAGTACTTC. Protein: CATSREKGYEQYF. Full variable domain (outside the CDR3, taken from reference TRBV15 and TRBJ2-7): DAMVIQNPRYQVTQFGKPVTLSCSQTLNHNVMYWYQQKSSQAPKLLFHYYDKDFNNEADTPDNFQSRRPNTSFCFLDIRSPGLGDTAMYLCATSREKGYEQYFGPGTRLTVT.

This chain links TRBV5-1 with TRBJ1-1; 9 positions agree with TRBD1. Germline lookup yields CDR1 SGHRS and CDR2 YFSETQ. With 4 bases clipped from V and 4 bases from J, the junction kept 8 bases outside the gene matches. The CDR3 is made up of 15 amino acids. The CDR3 is CASSHDRGRSTEAFF. The CDR3 region has the DNA TGCGCCAGCAGCCACGACAGGGGGAGGAGCACTGAAGCTTTCTTT.

The rearrangement joins TRBV5-6 to TRBJ1-5, with 8 bases aligning to TRBD1. Germline V gene sequence: CDR1 SGHDT, CDR2 YYEEEE. V lost 0 bases, J lost 6 bases, and 2 bases stayed unmatched. This CDR3 has 14 amino acids. The CDR3 here is CASSLGTGGQPQHF. CDR3 DNA: TGTGCCAGCAGCTTGGGAACAGGGGGTCAGCCCCAGCATTTT.

The chain links TRBV28 to TRBJ1-1, with D perhaps matching TRBD1 (6 bases). The length of the CDR3 is 14 residues. Trimming stripped 6 bases from V and 10 bases from J, with 21 bases between. The germline V gene has CDR1 MDHEN and CDR2 SYDVKM. The CDR3 reads CASRNKQGPGGAFF. CDR3 bases: TGTGCCAGCAGGAATAAACAGGGCCCTGGTGGAGCTTTCTTT.

The J gene is TRBJ2-7, the V gene TRBV29-1; 11 nucleotides align to TRBD1. V was clipped by 6 bases and J by 3 bases; unmatched bases: 16. The CDR3 runs 17 residues. Germline-derived CDR1 and CDR2 are SQVTM and ANQGSEA. The CDR3, as DNA: TGCAGCGTAGCAAAACGGGGGACAGGGGGGACTTTCTACGAGCAGTACTTC. This encodes CSVAKRGTGGTFYEQYF.

The chain combines TRBV28 with TRBJ1-4; 8 bases fit TRBD1. The CDR3 runs to 15 residues. Germline assignment: CDR1 MDHEN and CDR2 SYDVKM. With V trimmed by 6 bases and J by 2 bases, 5 bases remained unmatched. CDR3 sequence: CASRTYRGTNEKLFF. The CDR3 DNA reads TGTGCCAGCAGAACTTACAGGGGGACTAATGAAAAACTGTTTTTT. Combining the CDR3 with reference TRBV28 and TRBJ1-4 gives the whole variable domain DVKVTQSSRYLVKRTGEKVFLECVQDMDHENMFWYRQDPGLGLRLIYFSYDVKMKEKGDIPEGYSVSREKKERFSLILESASTNQTSMYLCASRTYRGTNEKLFFGSGTQLSVL.

J is TRBJ2-3 and V is TRBV29-1; TRBD2 aligns across 7 bases. CDR3 length equals 16 residues. CDR1 and CDR2 from the germline V gene are SQVTM and ANQGSEA. V trimming: 2 bases; J trimming: 1 base; junction bases outside the gene matches: 9. DNA for the CDR3: TGCAGCGTTGAATATGGGCTAGGGAGGGGCACAGATACGCAGTATTTT. Translated: CSVEYGLGRGTDTQYF.

The CDR3 DNA reads TGTGCCAGCAGTGACTCTGGACTAGCCCCCTACAATGAGCAGTTCTTC. Protein product: CASSDSGLAPYNEQFF. The chain has TRBV6-4 and TRBJ2-1, with TRBD2 identical over 8 bases. The CDR3 spans 16 residues. Germline V gene data show CDR1 as MRHNA and CDR2 as SNTAGT. V was pared by 0 bases and J by 2 bases, with 3 bases of the junction left unmatched.

The chain joins TRBV19 to TRBJ1-4, with a tentative D call TRBD1 (6 bases). This CDR3 region has 14 residues. Trimming stripped 7 bases from V and 1 base from J, with 10 bases between. Germline-derived CDR1 and CDR2 are LNHDA and SQIVND (reference sequence). The DNA of the CDR3 is TGTGCCAGTAAGCCGGGACAAACTAATGAAAAACTGTTTTTT. It specifies CASKPGQTNEKLFF. The full variable domain, its missing parts supplied by reference TRBV19 and TRBJ1-4, is DGGITQSPKYLFRKEGQNVTLSCEQNLNHDAMYWYRQDPGQGLRLIYYSQIVNDFQKGDIAEGYSVSREKKESFPLTVTSAQKNPTAFYLCASKPGQTNEKLFFGSGTQLSVL.

The chain joins TRBV4-3 to TRBJ2-5, with 9 bases identical to TRBD1. V lost 6 bases and J lost 5; bases outside the gene matches: 10. The CDR3 totals 15 residues. Germline CDR1 LGHNA, CDR2 YSLEER. The DNA of the CDR3 is TGCGCCAGCAGATCCACAGGGGGCGCCGGGGAGACCCAGTACTTC. It yields the protein CASRSTGGAGETQYF.

This chain links TRBV6-1 with TRBJ2-7; 8 nucleotides match TRBD2. With V trimmed by 2 bases and J by 1 base, 10 bases remained unmatched. CDR3 length equals 17 residues. Germline V gene data show CDR1 as MNHNS and CDR2 as SASEGT. The chain's CDR3 is CASSERAGGLGSYEQYF. The DNA of the CDR3 is TGTGCCAGCAGTGAAAGGGCGGGGGGCCTCGGGTCCTACGAGCAGTACTTC.

The chain recombines TRBV9 with TRBJ1-4, with D unclear. Trimming pared 4 bases from V and 0 bases from J, leaving 25 bases between. This CDR3 region has 20 residues. CDR1 and CDR2 from the germline V gene are SGDLS and YYNGEE. The CDR3 nucleotides are TGTGCCAGCAGCACCAGAGGGATAAGGAGGATTGTGCCAACTAATGAAAAACTGTTTTTT. It encodes CASSTRGIRRIVPTNEKLFF.

The V and J genes are TRBV10-3 and TRBJ1-4; D unresolved. Germline CDR1 is ENHRY and CDR2 is SYGVKD. V lost 10 bases to trimming and J lost 6 bases, with 15 bases between them. This CDR3 has 13 residues. CDR3 loop: CATLRAMDEKLFF. The DNA for the CDR3 is TGTGCCACCCTGAGGGCAATGGATGAAAAACTGTTTTTT.

This sequence joins TRBV10-1 and TRBJ2-7; 8 nucleotides match TRBD1. V was pared by 0 bases and J by 4 bases, with 11 bases of the junction left unmatched. Germline CDR1 reads WNHNN; CDR2 reads SYGVQD (reference sequence). The CDR3 is 17 residues long. The CDR3 loop is CASSESIPGQGLYEQYF. Written as DNA, the CDR3 is TGCGCCAGCAGTGAGTCGATTCCTGGACAGGGCCTATACGAGCAGTACTTC.

This rearrangement joins TRBV7-8 to TRBJ1-1; 8 nucleotides line up with TRBD1. The CDR3 has 19 residues. Trimming at V came to 3 bases and at J to 6 bases, leaving 21 bases not matched to a gene. Germline lookup yields CDR1 SGHVS and CDR2 FQNEAQ. The CDR3 nucleotides are TGTGCCAGCAGCTTCGACCCCAGGGGACAGGATGTAACTTTGGCTGAAGCTTTCTTT. This codes for CASSFDPRGQDVTLAEAFF.

The chain joins TRBV5-4 to TRBJ2-7; 8 nucleotides align to TRBD2. The CDR3 runs to 19 residues. V trimming: 4 bases; J trimming: 0 bases; junction bases outside the gene matches: 18. Germline V lookup: CDR1 SGHNT, CDR2 YYREEE (reference sequence). CDR3 nucleotide sequence: TGTGCCAGCAGCCTAGACGGGACTAGGGAAGGCATCGGCTCCTACGAGCAGTACTTC. This gives the protein CASSLDGTREGIGSYEQYF.

The rearrangement links TRBV4-3 to TRBJ2-7; TRBD1 might be the D (5 bases). Trimming removed 0 bases from V and 2 bases from J, with 11 bases in between. Germline assignment: CDR1 LGHNA and CDR2 YSLEER. This CDR3 is 15 amino acids long. The DNA for the CDR3 is TGCGCCAGCAGCCAAGAAGACAGAACTGCCTACGAGCAGTACTTC. Protein sequence: CASSQEDRTAYEQYF.

This chain joins TRBV6-5 and TRBJ2-7; no reliable D call. The V end lost 2 bases, the J end lost 5 bases, and 4 bases lay between the germline ends. This CDR3 comprises 11 residues. The germline V gene has CDR1 MNHEY and CDR2 SVGAGI. CDR3 region: CASSYRDEQYF. The CDR3 DNA sequence: TGTGCCAGCAGTTACCGCGACGAGCAGTACTTC.

The V and J genes are TRBV4-1 and TRBJ1-1; D unresolved. This CDR3 region has 15 residues. Trimming stripped 3 bases from V and 0 bases from J, with 11 bases between. The germline V gene encodes CDR1 MGHRA and CDR2 YSYEKL. The CDR3 sequence is CASSQIEGMNTEAFF. CDR3 DNA sequence: TGCGCCAGCAGCCAGATAGAGGGTATGAACACTGAAGCTTTCTTT.

As concerns this clone: One end of the junction fails to match germline, which may point to a read error. Other DNA sequences from this sample encode an identical CDR3 as well. The V gene is TRBV2, the J gene TRBJ1-6; possibly TRBD1 for D (6 bases). The germline V gene encodes CDR1 SNHLY and CDR2 FYNNEI. The CDR3 has 16 amino acids. The CDR3 loop reads CASSEPERGYNSPLHF. For the CDR3, the DNA is TGTGCCAGCAGTGAGCCAGAAAGGGGGTATAATTCCCCCCTCCACTTT.